The 6 T cell receptor beta chains below were found in one sample sequenced in a study of response to subunit inactivated influenza vaccine. TCRdb independently ran MiXCR on the RT-PCR reads; one entry per CDR3 protein. The sample holds about 650,000 distinct CDR3 sequences, approximately 14% seen once. The specimen was PBMCs from blood, collected 11 to 12 days after vaccination. These receptors were collected from a man aged 45-65 years who received an inactivated influenza vaccine.

This clonotype was seen a handful of times. This sequence joins TRBV15 and TRBJ2-3; 7 bases agree with TRBD1. The J segment lost 5 bases and the V segment lost 8 bases, leaving 10 bases of the junction unmatched. This CDR3 is built from 14 residues. Per germline, CDR1 LNHNV and CDR2 YYDKDF (reference sequence). The CDR3: CATGINRGLDTQYF. Here the CDR3 DNA reads TGTGCCACCGGTATAAACAGGGGTTTAGATACGCAGTATTTT.

Many counts were recorded for this clonotype. The V and J genes are TRBV5-1 and TRBJ2-6; TRBD1 matches at 10 bases. The V gene end was trimmed by 2 bases and the J gene end by 0 bases; junction bases not matched to a gene: 8. Germline assignment: CDR1 SGHRS and CDR2 YFSETQ. This CDR3 contains 19 residues. CDR3 bases: TGCGCCAGCAGCTTTCTGGGACAGGGGAGGAACTCTGGGGCCAACGTCCTGACTTTC. Protein: CASSFLGQGRNSGANVLTF.

The chain's CDR3 is CASSLPARLTGTKWYF. CDR3 bases: TGCGCCAGCAGCTTACCCGCGAGACTTACAGGGACAAAGTGGTATTTT. The chain has TRBV5-1 and TRBJ2-3; TRBD1 might be the D (6 bases). Germline values: CDR1 SGHRS, CDR2 YFSETQ. CDR3 length: 16 amino acids. V gave up 2 bases and J gave up 14 bases, with 27 bases separating them.

The chain employs TRBV10-3 and TRBJ2-3; D is perhaps TRBD1 (6 bases). Germline V gives CDR1 ENHRY, CDR2 SYGVKD. The CDR3 sequence is 16 residues long. The V end was cut by 0 bases, the J end by 0 bases, with 10 bases between. The DNA for the CDR3 is TGTGCCATCAGTGAGTCATTTGGGGGCAGCACAGATACGCAGTATTTT. This gives the protein CAISESFGGSTDTQYF.

The chain recombines TRBV6-2 or TRBV6-3 with TRBJ2-5; a weak D match, TRBD2 (6 bases). The germline gives CDR1 MNHEY, CDR2 SVGEGT. Trimming took 2 bases from V and 5 from J, leaving 12 bases between them. The CDR3 is 14 amino acids. CDR3 nucleotide sequence: TGTGCCAGCAGTTACATCGGGGGACGGGAGACCCAGTACTTC. This encodes CASSYIGGRETQYF.

This chain joins TRBV30 and TRBJ2-3, with a possible D match to TRBD1 (5 bases). V was trimmed by 0 bases and J by 3 bases, leaving 7 bases between them. Germline V gene sequence: CDR1 GTSNPN, CDR2 SVGIG (reference sequence). The CDR3 consists of 13 residues. CDR3 bases: TGTGCCTGGAGTGTAGGGGTAACAGATACGCAGTATTTT. This gives the protein CAWSVGVTDTQYF.